This T cell receptor (beta chain) came from a study of control samples from healthy donors and cancer patients. V was pared by 4 bases and J by 2 bases, with 9 bases of the junction left unmatched. The length of the CDR3 is 15 residues. CDR1 is SQVTM, CDR2 ANQGSEA, per germline. TCRdb keeps only in-frame clones here, not all; method: immunoSEQ multiplex PCR. The sample includes about 210,000 clones. The V call is TRBV29-1, the J call TRBJ2-5, with TRBD2 matching over 8 bases. The clonotype originates from a woman in her 30s in good health. The specimen sequenced was blood. The CDR3 sequence: CSVVITGGFQETQYF. DNA of the CDR3: TGCAGCGTTGTAATTACGGGGGGGTTTCAAGAGACCCAGTACTTC.